A selection of T cell receptor beta chains follows, all from one sample in a study of STAT5B mutations in CD4+ large granular lymphocyte leukemia. Here immunoSEQ multiplex PCR was the method, and the copy in TCRdb shows in-frame clones only, minus some. The table has tens of thousands of clones, 85% seen once. The sequenced sample was CD4+ T cells from blood buffy coats. These receptors were taken from a human donor in good health. Each CDR3 is given with its conserved first and last residue. A D gene is named only where the DNA matches it firmly. A row's size may be missing; if present it is once, few, many or a size class.

abundance	v_gene	d_gene	j_gene	CDR3nt	CDR3aa
.	TRBV6-5	.	TRBJ2-7	TGTGCCAGCTCGAGAGTCAGCGGCTACGAGCAGTACTTC	CASSRVSGYEQYF
.	TRBV7-8	.	TRBJ2-5	TGTGCCAGCAGCTTAGTGAGGCCAGGGCACGCGTTAACCCAGTACTTC	CASSLVRPGHALTQYF
.	TRBV28	.	TRBJ1-5	TGTGCCAGCAGTTTCGGACAGCGGAGCAATCAGCCCCAGCATTTT	CASSFGQRSNQPQHF
once	TRBV7-7	TRBD2	TRBJ2-5	TGTGCCAGCAGCTCAGGACTAGCGGGAGGGCAAGAGACCCAGTACTTC	CASSSGLAGGQETQYF
few	TRBV28	.	TRBJ1-2	TGTGCCAGCAGCACCAACTATGGCTACACCTTC	CASSTNYGYTF
.	TRBV5-1	TRBD2	TRBJ2-4	TGCGCCAGCAGCTGGGGACTAGCGGGTGGCAAAAACATTCAGTACTTC	CASSWGLAGGKNIQYF
.	TRBV2	.	TRBJ2-7	TGTGCCAGCAGTGAACGGGTAACAGGGTGGTCCTACGAGCAGTACTTC	CASSERVTGWSYEQYF
.	TRBV7-6	TRBD2	TRBJ2-3	TGTGCCAGCAGCTTAGGGCCCGGGACTAGCAGCACAGATACGCAGTATTTT	CASSLGPGTSSTDTQYF
.	TRBV27	.	TRBJ2-1	TGTGCCTCGAAAATCCGGACGGGGTTAATGGTCGAGCAGTTCTTC	CASKIRTGLMVEQFF
.	TRBV27	.	TRBJ1-1	TGTGCCAGCTCCATCAGGGGCTATTCCGCAGCGAGGACTGAAGCTTTCTTT	CASSIRGYSAARTEAFF
.	TRBV28	.	TRBJ2-3	TGTGCCAGTCTAAACAGCCGCCGGTTGGATACGCAGTATTTT	CASLNSRRLDTQYF
.	TRBV5-4	.	TRBJ2-1	TGTGCCAGCAGCTTGGTTACCGGAGCCAATGAGCAGTTCTTC	CASSLVTGANEQFF
once	TRBV5-1	.	TRBJ1-5	TGCGCCAGCAGTCGGGACTCCAACAATCAGCCCCAGCATTTT	CASSRDSNNQPQHF
.	TRBV28	.	TRBJ2-7	TGTGCCAGCAGTACCCTCTACGAGCAGTACTTC	CASSTLYEQYF
.	TRBV7-8	.	TRBJ2-3	TGTGCCAGCAGCTTCGCAGGGTACCGAGCAGATACGCAGTATTTT	CASSFAGYRADTQYF
.	TRBV7-8	.	TRBJ1-5	TGTGCCAGCAGCTTAGTGAGTGGCGTTGGGAGCAATCAGCCCCAGCATTTT	CASSLVSGVGSNQPQHF
.	TRBV7-9	.	TRBJ2-7	TGTGCCAGCAGCTTAGACCAGGGGCACTACGAGCAGTACTTC	CASSLDQGHYEQYF
.	TRBV6-5	TRBD1	TRBJ1-2	TGTGCCAGCAGTAGGGGACAGGGTCTTGGCTACACCTTC	CASSRGQGLGYTF
once	TRBV12-5	TRBD1	TRBJ2-5	TGTGCTAGTGGCTCCGGGACAGGGGAAGAGACCCAGTACTTC	CASGSGTGEETQYF
.	TRBV6-5	.	TRBJ2-7	TGTGCCAGCAGTGATCAGGGATTCTACGAGCAGTACTTC	CASSDQGFYEQYF
.	TRBV21-1	.	TRBJ2-4	TGTGCCAGCAGCAAAGCGGGACTTAGAAGGATGGCCAAAAACATTCAGTACTTC	CASSKAGLRRMAKNIQYF
.	TRBV27	TRBD1	TRBJ2-6	TGTGCCAGCAGTAAAGACAGGGGGCACACTGGGGCCAACGTCCTGACTTTC	CASSKDRGHTGANVLTF
.	TRBV7-6	TRBD2	TRBJ2-7	TGTGCCAGCAGCTTAGGGTCGACTAGCGGGAGGGACGAGCAGTACTTC	CASSLGSTSGRDEQYF